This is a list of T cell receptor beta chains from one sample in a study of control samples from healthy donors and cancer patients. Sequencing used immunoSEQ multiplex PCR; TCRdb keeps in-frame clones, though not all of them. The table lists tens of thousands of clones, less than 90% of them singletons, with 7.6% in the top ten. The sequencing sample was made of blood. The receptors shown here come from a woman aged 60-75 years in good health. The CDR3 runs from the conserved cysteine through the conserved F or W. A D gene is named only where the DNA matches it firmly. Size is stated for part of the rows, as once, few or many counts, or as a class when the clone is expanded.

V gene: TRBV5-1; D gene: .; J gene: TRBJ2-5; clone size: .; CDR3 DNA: TGCGCCAGCAGCTTTCCAGGGCAAGAGACCCAGTACTTC; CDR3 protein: CASSFPGQETQYF
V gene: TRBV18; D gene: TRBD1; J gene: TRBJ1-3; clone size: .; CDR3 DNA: TGTGCCAGCTCACGCGGGACAGGGGGCGAAAACACCATATATTTT; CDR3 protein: CASSRGTGGENTIYF
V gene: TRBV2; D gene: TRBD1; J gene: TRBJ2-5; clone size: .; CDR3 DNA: TGTGCCAGCAGTGCCGAGACAGGGAAAGAAGAGACCCAGTACTTC; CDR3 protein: CASSAETGKEETQYF
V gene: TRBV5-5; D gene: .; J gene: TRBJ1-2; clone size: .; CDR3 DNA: TGTGCCAGCAGCCCTACCCGGGACGGCGGCTTTTACACCTTC; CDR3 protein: CASSPTRDGGFYTF
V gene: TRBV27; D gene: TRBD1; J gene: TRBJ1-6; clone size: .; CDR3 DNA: TGTGCCAGCAGTATCCGACAGGGTTCACCCCTCCACTTT; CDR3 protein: CASSIRQGSPLHF
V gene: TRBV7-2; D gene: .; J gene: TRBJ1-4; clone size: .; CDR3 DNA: TGTGCCAGCAGTCCGGGACCGCTGAATGAAAAACTGTTTTTT; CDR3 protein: CASSPGPLNEKLFF
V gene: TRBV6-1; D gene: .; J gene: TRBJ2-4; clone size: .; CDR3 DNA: TGTGCCAGCAGTGAATGGGGCGGACTAGCCAAAAACATTCAGTACTTC; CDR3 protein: CASSEWGGLAKNIQYF
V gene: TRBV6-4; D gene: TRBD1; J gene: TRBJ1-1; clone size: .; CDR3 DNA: TGTGCCAGCAGCCCGGACAGGACGAGCACTGAAGCTTTCTTT; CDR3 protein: CASSPDRTSTEAFF
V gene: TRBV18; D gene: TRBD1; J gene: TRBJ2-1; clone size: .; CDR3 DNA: TGTGCCAGCTCACCAGTAGCCGGGACAGGGGTGCATGAGCAGTTCTTC; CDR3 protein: CASSPVAGTGVHEQFF
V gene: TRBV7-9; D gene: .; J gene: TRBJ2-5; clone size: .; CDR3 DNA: TGTGCCAGCAGCTTAGTTTCGTCAGGAGAGACCCAGTACTTC; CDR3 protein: CASSLVSSGETQYF
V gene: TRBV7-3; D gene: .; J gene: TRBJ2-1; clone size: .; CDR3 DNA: TGTGCCAGCAGCTTAACCCGGGACAATGAGCAGTTCTTC; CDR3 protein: CASSLTRDNEQFF
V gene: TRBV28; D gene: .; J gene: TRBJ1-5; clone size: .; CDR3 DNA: TGTGCCAGCAGCCGCCAGGAGGGATTTAATCAGCCCCAGCATTTT; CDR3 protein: CASSRQEGFNQPQHF
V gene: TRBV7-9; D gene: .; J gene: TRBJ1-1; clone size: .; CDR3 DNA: TGTGCCAGCAGCCTTTTGGGGGCCGCTGAAGCTTTCTTT; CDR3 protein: CASSLLGAAEAFF
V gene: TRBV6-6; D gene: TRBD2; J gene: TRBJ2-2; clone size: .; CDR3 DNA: TGTGCCAGCGGTCTCTTCCCAGGACTAGCGGTGAACACCGGGGAGCTGTTTTTT; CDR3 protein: CASGLFPGLAVNTGELFF
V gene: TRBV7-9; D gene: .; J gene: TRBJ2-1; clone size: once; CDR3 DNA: TGTGCCAGCAGCCCCCAGGGATGGGTAGGCAATGAGCAGTTCTTC; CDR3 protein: CASSPQGWVGNEQFF
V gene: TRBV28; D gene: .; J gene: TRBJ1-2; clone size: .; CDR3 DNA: TGTGCCAGCAGTTTTAACGGGGGGGCCTATGGCTACACCTTC; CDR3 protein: CASSFNGGAYGYTF
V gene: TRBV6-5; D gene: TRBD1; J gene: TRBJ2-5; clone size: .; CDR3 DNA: TGTGCCAGCAGCCGGGACAGAGTGGGAGAGACCCAGTACTTC; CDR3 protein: CASSRDRVGETQYF
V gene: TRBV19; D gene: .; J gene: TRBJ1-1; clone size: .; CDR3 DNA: TGTGCCAGTAGCCCTTTTTTCAGGGATCGGACTGAAGCTTTCTTT; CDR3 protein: CASSPFFRDRTEAFF
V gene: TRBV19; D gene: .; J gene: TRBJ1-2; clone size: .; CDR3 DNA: TGTGCCAGTAGCTCGCGGGGAAACTATGGCTACACCTTC; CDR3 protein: CASSSRGNYGYTF
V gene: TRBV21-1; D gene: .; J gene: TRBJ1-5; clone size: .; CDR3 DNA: TGTGCCAGCAGCGCTAGCCGGGCCCCATTGTCCGGCGAAAAGCATTTT; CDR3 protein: CASSASRAPLSGEKHF
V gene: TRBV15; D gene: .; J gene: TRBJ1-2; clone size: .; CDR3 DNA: TGTGCCACCAGCAGAGCGAGAACCGACTATGGCTACACCTTC; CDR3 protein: CATSRARTDYGYTF
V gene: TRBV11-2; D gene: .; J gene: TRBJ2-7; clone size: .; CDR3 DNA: TGTGCCAGCAGCTTAGGGGACTCCTTGAACTGCGAGCAGTACTTC; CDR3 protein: CASSLGDSLNCEQYF
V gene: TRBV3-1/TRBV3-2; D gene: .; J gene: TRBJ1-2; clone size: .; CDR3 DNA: TGTGCCAGCAGCCAAGATCTCGGCGGGAATGGCTACACCTTC; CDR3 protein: CASSQDLGGNGYTF
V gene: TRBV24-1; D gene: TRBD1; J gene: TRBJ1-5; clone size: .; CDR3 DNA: TGTGCCACCAGTGACCATCGGACAGGGAACAATCAGCCCCAGCATTTT; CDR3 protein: CATSDHRTGNNQPQHF
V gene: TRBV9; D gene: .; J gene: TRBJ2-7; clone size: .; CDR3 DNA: TGTGCCAGCAGCGCAGGACAACAGGCCGGGGAGCAGTACTTC; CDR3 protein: CASSAGQQAGEQYF
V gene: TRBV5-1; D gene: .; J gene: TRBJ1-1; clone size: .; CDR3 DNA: TGCGCCAGCAGCTTGGTAGCCGGAAACACTGAAGCTTTCTTT; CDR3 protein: CASSLVAGNTEAFF
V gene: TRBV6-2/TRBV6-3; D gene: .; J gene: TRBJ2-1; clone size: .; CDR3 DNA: TGTGCCAGCAGTTGGTTTGGCAATGAGCAGTTCTTC; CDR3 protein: CASSWFGNEQFF
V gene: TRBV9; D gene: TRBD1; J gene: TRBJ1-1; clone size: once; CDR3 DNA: TGTGCCAGCAGCTTTAATACCGGGACAGTTGAAGCTTTCTTT; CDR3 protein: CASSFNTGTVEAFF
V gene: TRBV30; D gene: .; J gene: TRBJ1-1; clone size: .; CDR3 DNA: TGTGCCTGGAGTGGAGTCACTGAAGCTTTCTTT; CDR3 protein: CAWSGVTEAFF
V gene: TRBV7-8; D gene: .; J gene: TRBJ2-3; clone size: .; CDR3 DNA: TGTGCCAGCAGCTATGGCTATTACACGCAGTATTTT; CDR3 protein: CASSYGYYTQYF
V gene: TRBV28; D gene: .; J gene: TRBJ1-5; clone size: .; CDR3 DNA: TGTGCCAGCAGTTTATTCGGGTCTGGGGTCCAGCCCCAGCATTTT; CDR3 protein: CASSLFGSGVQPQHF
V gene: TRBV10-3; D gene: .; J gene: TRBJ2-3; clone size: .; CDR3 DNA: TGTGCCATCAGCCAACAGGGTACCGGCACAGATACGCAGTATTTT; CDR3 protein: CAISQQGTGTDTQYF
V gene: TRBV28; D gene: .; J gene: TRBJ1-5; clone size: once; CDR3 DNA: TGTGCCAGCAGTGACCAGCCCCAGCATTTT; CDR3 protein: CASSDQPQHF
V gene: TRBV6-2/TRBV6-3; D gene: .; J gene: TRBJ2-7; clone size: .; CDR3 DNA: TGTGCCAGCAGTTATTCCCTGAAAGGGACCTACGAGCAGTACTTC; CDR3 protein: CASSYSLKGTYEQYF
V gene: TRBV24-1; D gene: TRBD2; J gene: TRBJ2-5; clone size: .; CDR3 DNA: TGTGCCACCAGTGACCCCGGTCGGGGGGACCAAGAGACCCAGTACTTC; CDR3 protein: CATSDPGRGDQETQYF
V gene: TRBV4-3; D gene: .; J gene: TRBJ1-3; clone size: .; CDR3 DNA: TGCGCCAGCAGCCGGGACATAGGAAACACCATATATTTT; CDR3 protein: CASSRDIGNTIYF
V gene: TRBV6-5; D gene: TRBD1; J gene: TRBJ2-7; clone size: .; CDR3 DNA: TGTGCCAGCCGACAGGGGGGGTACGGCGAGCAGTACTTC; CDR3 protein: CASRQGGYGEQYF
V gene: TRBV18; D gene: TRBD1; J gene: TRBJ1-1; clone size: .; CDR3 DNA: TGTGCCAGCTCACCACCGGACAGGGCGACTGAAGCTTTCTTT; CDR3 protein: CASSPPDRATEAFF
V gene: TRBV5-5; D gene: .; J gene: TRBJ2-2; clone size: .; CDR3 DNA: TGTGCCAGCAGCTTGAGTCCTAGTGGCGCCACCGGGGAGCTGTTTTTT; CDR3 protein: CASSLSPSGATGELFF
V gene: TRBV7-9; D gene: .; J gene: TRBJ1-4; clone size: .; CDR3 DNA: TGTGCCAGCAGCCCCGGGGGGGGTGATGAAAAACTGTTTTTT; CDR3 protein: CASSPGGGDEKLFF
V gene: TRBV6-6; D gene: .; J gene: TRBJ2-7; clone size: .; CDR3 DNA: TGTGCCAGCAGTTACTCTGGCGGAACCTACGAGCAGTACTTC; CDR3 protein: CASSYSGGTYEQYF
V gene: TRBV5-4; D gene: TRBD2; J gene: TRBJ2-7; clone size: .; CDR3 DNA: TGTGCCAGCAGCTTTAACAGCGGGGGGTCAACCTACGAGCAGTACTTC; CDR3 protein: CASSFNSGGSTYEQYF
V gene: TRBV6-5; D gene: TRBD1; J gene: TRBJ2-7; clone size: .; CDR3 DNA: TGTGCCAGCAGTTCCCGGGACAGGGGGATCTACGAGCAGTACTTC; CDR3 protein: CASSSRDRGIYEQYF
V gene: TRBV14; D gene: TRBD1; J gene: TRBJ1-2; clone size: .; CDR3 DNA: TGTGCCAGCAGCCAAGATTTACCCGGGACAGCTAACTATGGCTACACCTTC; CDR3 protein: CASSQDLPGTANYGYTF
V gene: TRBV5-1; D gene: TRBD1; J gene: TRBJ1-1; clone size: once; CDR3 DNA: TGCGCCAGCAGCGTCCAGGGGGCGGGGGTGAACACTGAAGCTTTCTTT; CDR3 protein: CASSVQGAGVNTEAFF
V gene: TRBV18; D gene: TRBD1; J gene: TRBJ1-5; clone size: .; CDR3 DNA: TGTGCCAGCTCACCTAACCACAGGGGTCAGCCCCAGCATTTT; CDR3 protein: CASSPNHRGQPQHF
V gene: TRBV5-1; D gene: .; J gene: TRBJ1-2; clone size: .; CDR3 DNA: TGCGCCAGCAGCTTGGCAACAGGGAAGTATGGCTACACCTTC; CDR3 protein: CASSLATGKYGYTF
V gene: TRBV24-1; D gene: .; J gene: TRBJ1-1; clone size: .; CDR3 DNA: TGTGCCACCAGTGACCCTGCACAGGGTGCTGAAGCTTTCTTT; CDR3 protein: CATSDPAQGAEAFF
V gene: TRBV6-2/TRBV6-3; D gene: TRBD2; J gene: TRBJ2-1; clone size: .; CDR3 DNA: TGTGCCAGCAGTTACACAAGGGGACTAAAAAACAATGAGCAGTTCTTC; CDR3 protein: CASSYTRGLKNNEQFF
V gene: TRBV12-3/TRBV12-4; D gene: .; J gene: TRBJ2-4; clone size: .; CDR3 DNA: TGTGCCAGCAGTAGGAACAGGTGGGACATTCAGTACTTC; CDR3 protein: CASSRNRWDIQYF
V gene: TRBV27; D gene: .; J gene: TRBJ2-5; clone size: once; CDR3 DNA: TGTGCCAGCAGTCTCCAAGAGACCCAGTACTTC; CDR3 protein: CASSLQETQYF
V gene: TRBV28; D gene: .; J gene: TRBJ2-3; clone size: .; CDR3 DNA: TGTGCCACCCGATTTGCGGCGGGTCGGGATACGCAGTATTTT; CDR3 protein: CATRFAAGRDTQYF
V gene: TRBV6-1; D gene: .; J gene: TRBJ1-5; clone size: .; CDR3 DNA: TGTGCCAGCAGTGAACTAACAGGGCAAAGCAATCAGCCCCAGCATTTT; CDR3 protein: CASSELTGQSNQPQHF
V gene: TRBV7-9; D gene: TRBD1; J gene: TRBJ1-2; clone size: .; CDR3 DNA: TGTGCCAGCAGCTTGGGGACAGGGGGAGATCTTGGTGGCTACACCTTC; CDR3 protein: CASSLGTGGDLGGYTF
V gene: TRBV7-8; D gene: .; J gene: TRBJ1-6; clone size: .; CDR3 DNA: TGTGCCAGCAGCTTAGTAGGGGGGGCTCGGTCACCCCTCCACTTT; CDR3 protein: CASSLVGGARSPLHF